Listed here are 3 T cell receptor beta chains from one sample, sequenced in a study of blood T cell repertoires in COVID-19. Clones were read by immunoSEQ multiplex PCR, and TCRdb kept only the in-frame ones, dropping some. The sample holds roughly 180,000 clones, 80% to 90% seen once. Sequences were obtained from peripheral blood. Receptors were obtained from a woman in her forties with COVID-19, enrolled during active disease.

The chain has TRBV24-1 and TRBJ2-1; 10 nucleotides line up with TRBD1. The CDR3 contains 22 residues. Per germline, CDR1 KGHDR and CDR2 SFDVKD. V gave up 6 bases and J gave up 0 bases; unmatched junction bases: 22. CDR3 nucleotides: TGTGCCACCAGTTCGTCCCGGGACAGGGGAGGCTTTGGGGGTAGCTCCTACAATGAGCAGTTCTTC. Amino acids: CATSSSRDRGGFGGSSYNEQFF.

CDR3 residues: CASSRSAGGTDTQYF. The CDR3 DNA sequence: TGTGCCAGCAGTAGATCAGCAGGGGGCACAGATACGCAGTATTTT. The rearrangement uses TRBV6-5 and TRBJ2-3; tentatively, D is TRBD1 (6 bases). Trimming removed 5 bases at V and 1 base at J, with 13 bases between. This CDR3 spans 15 amino acids. Germline assignment: CDR1 MNHEY and CDR2 SVGAGI.

The CDR3 is CASQDRVGNQPQHF. The CDR3 DNA reads as TGTGCCAGCCAGGACAGGGTGGGCAATCAGCCCCAGCATTTT. V usage is TRBV19 and J usage is TRBJ1-5, with 8 bases matching TRBD1. Trimming removed 9 bases from V and 2 bases from J; junction bases left unmatched: 6. Germline V gene lookup returns CDR1 LNHDA and CDR2 SQIVND (reference sequence). This CDR3 has 14 amino acids.